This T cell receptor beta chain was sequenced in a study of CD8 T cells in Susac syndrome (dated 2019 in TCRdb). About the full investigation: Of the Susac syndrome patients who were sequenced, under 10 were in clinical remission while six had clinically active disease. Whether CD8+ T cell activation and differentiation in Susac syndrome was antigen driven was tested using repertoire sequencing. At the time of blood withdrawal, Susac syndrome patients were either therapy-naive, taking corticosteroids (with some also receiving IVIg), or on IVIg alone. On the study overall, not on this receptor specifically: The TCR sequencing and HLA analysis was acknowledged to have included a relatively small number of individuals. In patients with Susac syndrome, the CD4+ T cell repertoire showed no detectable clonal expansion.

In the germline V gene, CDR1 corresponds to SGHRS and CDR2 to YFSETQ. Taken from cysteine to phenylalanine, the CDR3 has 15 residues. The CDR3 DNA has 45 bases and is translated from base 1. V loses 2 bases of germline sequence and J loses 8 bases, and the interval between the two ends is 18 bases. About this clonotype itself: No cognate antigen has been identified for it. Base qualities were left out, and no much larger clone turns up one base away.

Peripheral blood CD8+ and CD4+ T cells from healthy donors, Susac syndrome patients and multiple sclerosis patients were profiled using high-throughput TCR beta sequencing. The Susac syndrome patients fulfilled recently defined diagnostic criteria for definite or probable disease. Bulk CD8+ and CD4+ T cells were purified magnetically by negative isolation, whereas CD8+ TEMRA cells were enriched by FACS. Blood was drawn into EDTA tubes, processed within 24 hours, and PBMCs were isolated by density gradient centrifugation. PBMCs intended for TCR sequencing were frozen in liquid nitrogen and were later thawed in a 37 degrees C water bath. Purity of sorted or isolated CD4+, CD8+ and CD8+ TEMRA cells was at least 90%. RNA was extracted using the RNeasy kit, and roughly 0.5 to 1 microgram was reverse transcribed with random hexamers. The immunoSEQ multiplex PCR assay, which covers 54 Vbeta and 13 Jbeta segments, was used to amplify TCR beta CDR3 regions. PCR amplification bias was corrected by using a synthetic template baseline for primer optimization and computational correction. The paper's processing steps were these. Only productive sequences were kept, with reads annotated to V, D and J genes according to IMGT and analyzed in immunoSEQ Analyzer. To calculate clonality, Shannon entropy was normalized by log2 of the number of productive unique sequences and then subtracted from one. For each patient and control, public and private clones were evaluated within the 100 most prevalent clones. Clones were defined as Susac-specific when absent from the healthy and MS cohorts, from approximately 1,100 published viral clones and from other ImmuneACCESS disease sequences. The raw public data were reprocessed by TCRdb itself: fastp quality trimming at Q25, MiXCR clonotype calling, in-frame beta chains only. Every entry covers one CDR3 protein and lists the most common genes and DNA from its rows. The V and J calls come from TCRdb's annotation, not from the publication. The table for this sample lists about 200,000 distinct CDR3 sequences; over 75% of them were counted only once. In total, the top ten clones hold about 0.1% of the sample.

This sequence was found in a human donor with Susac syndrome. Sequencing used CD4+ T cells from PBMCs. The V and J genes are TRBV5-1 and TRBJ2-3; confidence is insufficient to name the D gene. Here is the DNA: TGCGCCAGCAGCTTTGGCAGGTCTAAGTTAGCTACGCAGTATTTT. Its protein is CASSFGRSKLATQYF.